The clone carrying this T cell receptor beta chain was picked up a small number of times. The source of the sample is a study of T-cell memory formation after mild COVID-19. Overall study: The two donors had largely donor-specific TCR clusters.

CDR3 length: 14 amino acids. The ends lost 6 bases at V and 2 bases at J; junction bases unmatched: 4. CDR1 and CDR2 from the germline V gene are SQVTM and ANQGSEA. cDNA libraries for TCR alpha and TCR beta, carrying sample barcodes and UMIs, came from 5'RACE with constant-segment primers. TCRdb reprocessed the 5' RACE reads via MiXCR and lists one record per CDR3 protein. The sample contains 400,000 to 500,000 distinct CDR3 sequences, 20% to 25% of which appear only once. The chain employs TRBV29-1 and TRBJ2-6, with 7 bases that match TRBD1. This TCR was sampled from an adult woman who had mild COVID-19 (a few samples of this study predate the infection). Cell type and time point are not known. Material: PBMCs or a T cell subset sorted from them (not recorded which). CDR3 region: CSVSDRAGANVLTF. Here the CDR3 DNA reads TGCAGCGTGTCCGACAGGGCTGGGGCCAACGTCCTGACTTTC.